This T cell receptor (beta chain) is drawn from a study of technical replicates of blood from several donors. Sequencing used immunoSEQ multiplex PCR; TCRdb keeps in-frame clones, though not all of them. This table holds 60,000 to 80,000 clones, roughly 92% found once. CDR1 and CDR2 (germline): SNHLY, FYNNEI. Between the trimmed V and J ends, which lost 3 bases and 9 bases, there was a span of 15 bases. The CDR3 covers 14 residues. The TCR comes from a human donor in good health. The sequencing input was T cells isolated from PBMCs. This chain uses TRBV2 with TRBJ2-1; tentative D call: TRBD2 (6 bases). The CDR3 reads CASSDGQEGTEQFF. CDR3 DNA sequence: TGTGCCAGCAGTGATGGGCAGGAGGGTACTGAGCAGTTCTTC.